This TCR beta chain was identified in a study of T cell responses to AZD1222 COVID-19 vaccine. Study-wide results and limits: With dominance at 160-218 and 743-854, vaccine-associated CD4 TCRs spanned spike. Spike-specific TCRs gained breadth and depth after people received two AZD1222 doses.

This clone was counted a few times. Its antigen remains unknown. V shed 5 bases, J shed 1 base, and the junction held 9 bases outside the gene matches. Germline V lookup: CDR1 SGHVS, CDR2 FQNEAQ. CDR3 size: 17 residues. Sequencing used immunoSEQ multiplex PCR; TCRdb keeps in-frame clones, though not all of them. The data show tens of thousands of clones, with around 81% seen just once and approximately 26% held by the top ten. Sequencing was performed on peripheral blood, taken 28 days after the second AZD1222 dose. The receptor was isolated from an adult who received the AZD1222 COVID-19 vaccine. This chain joins TRBV7-8 and TRBJ2-4; TRBD1 agrees at 9 bases. The CDR3 DNA is TGTGCCAGCAGCGCATCCGGGACAGGGATCGCCAAAAACATTCAGTACTTC. Amino acid sequence: CASSASGTGIAKNIQYF.